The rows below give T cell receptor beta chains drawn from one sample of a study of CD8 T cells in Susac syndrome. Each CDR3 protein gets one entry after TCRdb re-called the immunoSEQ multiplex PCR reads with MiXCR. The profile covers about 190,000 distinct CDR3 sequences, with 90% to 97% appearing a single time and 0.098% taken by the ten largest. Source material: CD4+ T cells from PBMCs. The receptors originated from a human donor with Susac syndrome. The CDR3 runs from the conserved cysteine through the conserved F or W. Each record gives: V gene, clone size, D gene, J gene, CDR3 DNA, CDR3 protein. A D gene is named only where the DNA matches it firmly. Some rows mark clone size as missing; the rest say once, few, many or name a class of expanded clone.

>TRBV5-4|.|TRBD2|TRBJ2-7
TGTGCCAGCAGCTTGCCCGGGACTAGCCGCTACGAGCAGTACTTC
CASSLPGTSRYEQYF
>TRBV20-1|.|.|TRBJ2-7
TGCAGTACGGAGTACGAGCAGTACTTC
CSTEYEQYF
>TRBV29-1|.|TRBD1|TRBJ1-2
TGCAGCGTTTCGACAGGGTATGGCTACACCTTC
CSVSTGYGYTF
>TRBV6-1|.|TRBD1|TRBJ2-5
TGTGCCAGCAGTGCCCCGAGGACAGGGGTCATTGGGACCCAGTACTTC
CASSAPRTGVIGTQYF
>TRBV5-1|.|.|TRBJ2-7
TGCGCCAGCAGCTTGGGCACAGGTCAAATCTACGAGCAGTACTTC
CASSLGTGQIYEQYF
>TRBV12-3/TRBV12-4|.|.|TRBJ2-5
TGTGCCAGCAGTTTTAGTACAGGCCGGGGCCCAGAGACCCAGTACTTC
CASSFSTGRGPETQYF
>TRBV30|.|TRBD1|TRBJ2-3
TGTGCCTGCCTTCGACAGGGAACGCAGTATTTT
CACLRQGTQYF
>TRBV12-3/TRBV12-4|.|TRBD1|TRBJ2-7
TGTGCCAGCAGACCGGGACAGGGGGCACGCGAGCAGTACTTC
CASRPGQGAREQYF
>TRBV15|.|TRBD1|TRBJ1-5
TGTGCCACCAGCACCGGGACAGCCCAGGTAGACAATCAGCCCCAGCATTTT
CATSTGTAQVDNQPQHF
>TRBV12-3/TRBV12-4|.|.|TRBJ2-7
TGTGCCAGCAGTTCTGGACAGCTGTTACCCGAGCAGTACTTC
CASSSGQLLPEQYF
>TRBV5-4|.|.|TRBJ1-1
TGTGCCAGCAGCTTACCCGACAGGATGAACACTGAAGCTTTCTTT
CASSLPDRMNTEAFF
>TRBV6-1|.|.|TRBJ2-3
TGTGCCATCTCCCAACCCCGACGCACAGATACGCAGTATTTT
CAISQPRRTDTQYF
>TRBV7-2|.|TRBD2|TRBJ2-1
TGTGCCAGCAGCACAAGACTAGCGGGGCGATTCAATGAGCAGTTCTTC
CASSTRLAGRFNEQFF
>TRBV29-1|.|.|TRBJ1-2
TGCAGCGTTGAGACGGGGGTCTATGGCTACACCTTC
CSVETGVYGYTF
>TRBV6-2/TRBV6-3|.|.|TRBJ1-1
TGTGCCAGCAGCTCCAGCGGGTGGGGAATGAACACTGAAGCTTTCTTT
CASSSSGWGMNTEAFF
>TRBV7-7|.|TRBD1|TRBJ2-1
TGTGCCAGCAGCTCAGGGGGCCGCTACAATGAGCAGTTCTTC
CASSSGGRYNEQFF
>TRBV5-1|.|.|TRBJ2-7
TGCGCCAGCAGCTTAGGGCTGACAGGAAACTACGAGCAGTACTTC
CASSLGLTGNYEQYF
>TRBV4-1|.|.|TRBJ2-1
TGCGCCAGCAGCCAAGTCGGGCGGGGGCCTAGCTCCTACAATGAGCAGTTCTTC
CASSQVGRGPSSYNEQFF
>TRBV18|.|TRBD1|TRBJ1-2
TGTGCCAGCTCACCAGGGGACAGGGCCCGATATGGCTACACCTTC
CASSPGDRARYGYTF
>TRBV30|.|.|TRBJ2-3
TGTGCCTGGAGTGTCCCCAGGGGCACAGATACGCAGTATTTT
CAWSVPRGTDTQYF
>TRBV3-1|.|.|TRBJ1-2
TGTGCCAGCAGCCAAGGGAGGGTAACTCGCTATGGCTACACCTTC
CASSQGRVTRYGYTF
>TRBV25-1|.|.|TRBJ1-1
TGTGCCAACAACAGTCCGGGCGAGACTGAAGCTTTCTTT
CANNSPGETEAFF
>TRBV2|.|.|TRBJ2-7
TGTGCCAGCAGGGGGTTGGGCTACGAGCAGTACTTC
CASRGLGYEQYF
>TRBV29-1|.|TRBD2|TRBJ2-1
TGCAGCGTTGGTAGCGGGGGAAACAATGAGCAGTTCTTC
CSVGSGGNNEQFF
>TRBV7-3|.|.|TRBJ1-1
TGTGCCAGCAGCTCGGCCATGAACACTGAAGCTTTCTTT
CASSSAMNTEAFF
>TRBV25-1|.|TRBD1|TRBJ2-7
TGTGCCAGCAGGAAGGGACAGGGCCTCTACGAGCAGTACTTC
CASRKGQGLYEQYF
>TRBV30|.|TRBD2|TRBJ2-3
TGTGCCTGGAGTGTACCTCCGGGACTAGCGGGGGACACTAGCACAGATACGCAGTATTTT
CAWSVPPGLAGDTSTDTQYF
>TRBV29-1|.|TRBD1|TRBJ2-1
TGCAGCTCCAGGGACAGCGGCGACAATGAGCAGTTCTTC
CSSRDSGDNEQFF
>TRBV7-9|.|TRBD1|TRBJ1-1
TGTGCCAGCAGCTCTTACAGGGGATCGAACACTGAAGCTTTCTTT
CASSSYRGSNTEAFF
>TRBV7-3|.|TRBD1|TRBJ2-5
TGTGCCAGCAGCTCCGGACAGGGCGTGAGGACCCAGTACTTC
CASSSGQGVRTQYF
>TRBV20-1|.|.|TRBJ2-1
TGCAGTGCGGGGGGGCGGTACAATGAGCAGTTCTTC
CSAGGRYNEQFF
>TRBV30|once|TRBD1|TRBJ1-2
TGTGCCTGGAAGACTCAGGGACAGGGCTCGGGTCTTCGGGGCTACACCTTC
CAWKTQGQGSGLRGYTF
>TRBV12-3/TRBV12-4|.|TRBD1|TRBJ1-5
TGTGCCAGCAGTCTAGGTGGACAGGGTCTACAGCCCCAGCATTTT
CASSLGGQGLQPQHF
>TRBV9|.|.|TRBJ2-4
TGTGCCAGCAGCCCCAGGGGTGCGTGGGACATTCAGTACTTC
CASSPRGAWDIQYF
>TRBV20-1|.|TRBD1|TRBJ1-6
TGCAGTGCTAGAGGCGACAGGGTTGGTGGGGATTCACCCCTCCACTTT
CSARGDRVGGDSPLHF
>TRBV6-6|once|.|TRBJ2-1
TGTGCCAGCATCCGGACCATGGGTGAGCAGTTCTTC
CASIRTMGEQFF
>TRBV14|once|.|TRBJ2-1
TGTGCCAGCAGCCAAATCAGACTAGTCTACAATGAGCAGTTCTTC
CASSQIRLVYNEQFF
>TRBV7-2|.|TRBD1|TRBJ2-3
TGTGCCAGCAGCACAGGGACAGGGGGCAAGACAGATACGCAGTATTTT
CASSTGTGGKTDTQYF
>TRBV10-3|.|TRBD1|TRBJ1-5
TGTGCCATCAGTCCACAGGGGAACGGAGCTCAGCCCCAGCATTTT
CAISPQGNGAQPQHF
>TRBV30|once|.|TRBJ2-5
TGTGCCTGGAGTCTTACGGGAGTGGGGACCCAGTACTTC
CAWSLTGVGTQYF
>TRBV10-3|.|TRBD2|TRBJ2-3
TGTGCCATCAGTGACCGACTAGCGGGTCTAGCAGATACGCAGTATTTT
CAISDRLAGLADTQYF
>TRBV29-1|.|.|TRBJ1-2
TGCAGCGCTAACGACATGGTGGATTATGGCTACACCTTC
CSANDMVDYGYTF
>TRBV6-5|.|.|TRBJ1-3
TGTGCCAGCAGTTACTCCCAGACCTCTGGAAACACCATATATTTT
CASSYSQTSGNTIYF
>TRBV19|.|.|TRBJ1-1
TGTGCCAGTAGTTGGAGGCTCGATGAAGCTTTCTTT
CASSWRLDEAFF
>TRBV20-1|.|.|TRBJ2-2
TGCAGTGCTATACTAAGCGCGAACACCGGGGAGCTGTTTTTT
CSAILSANTGELFF
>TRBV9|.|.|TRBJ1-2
TGTGCCAGCAGCAGACGAAATCAGGGGGGCTACACCTTC
CASSRRNQGGYTF